This T cell receptor (beta chain) is drawn from a study of response to subunit inactivated influenza vaccine. In this sample, this clonotype turned up a few times. The V and J ends lost 3 bases and 2 bases respectively, with 11 bases between them. Germline lookup yields CDR1 DFQATT and CDR2 SNEGSKA (reference sequence). The CDR3 spans 14 residues. TCRdb analysed the RT-PCR reads with MiXCR anew, one entry per CDR3 protein. The table records approximately 530,000 distinct CDR3 sequences, 10% to 15% of them present only once. The chain couples TRBV20-1 to TRBJ2-1; possible D gene TRBD2, 6 bases. The material sequenced was PBMCs from blood, taken about 6 weeks after vaccination. This clonotype was obtained from a man aged 50 or older who received an inactivated influenza vaccine. The CDR3 DNA reads TGCAGTGCTAGCTTAACTAGCCCCTACAATGAGCAGTTCTTC. Protein product: CSASLTSPYNEQFF.